This passage covers 18 T cell receptor beta chains from one sample sequenced in a study of CD8+ T cells in alopecia areata. Extracted from the samples, RNA was reverse transcribed into cDNA to serve as the sequencing template. The method was immunoSEQ multiplex PCR; TCRdb's version includes in-frame clones alone and lacks a portion of them. Here the sample spans 150,000 or so clones, over 80% being singletons. Sequenced material: CD8+ T cells sorted from blood, taken at week 0. The receptor set was obtained from a human donor with alopecia areata.

The chain couples TRBV27 to TRBJ2-3, with no clear D. Trimming removed 5 bases from V and 1 base from J, with 13 bases in between. The germline CDR1 and CDR2 sequences are MNHEY and SMNVEV (reference sequence). The CDR3 spans 15 residues. The DNA of the CDR3 is TGTGCCAGCAGTCCCTCTCCCGTCCGCACAGATACGCAGTATTTT. Translating it yields CASSPSPVRTDTQYF.

This chain connects TRBV2 to TRBJ1-4; D is uncertain. Trimming removed 6 bases from V and 4 bases from J, with 15 bases in between. CDR3 length: 15 amino acids. Germline CDR1 and CDR2: SNHLY and FYNNEI. CDR3 residues: CASRQTLEVNEKLFF. CDR3 coding DNA: TGTGCCAGCAGGCAGACCCTCGAAGTTAATGAAAAACTGTTTTTT.

The chain employs TRBV30 and TRBJ1-1; D call uncertain. CDR3 length: 13 residues. The germline V gene encodes CDR1 GTSNPN and CDR2 SVGIG (reference sequence). V was trimmed by 5 bases and J by 4 bases, leaving 14 bases between them. The CDR3 spells CAWCWDKGTEAFF. Here the CDR3 DNA reads TGTGCCTGGTGTTGGGATAAGGGCACTGAAGCTTTCTTT.

The chain employs TRBV5-6 and TRBJ2-1; possibly TRBD1 for D (6 bases). Germline V lookup: CDR1 SGHDT, CDR2 YYEEEE. This CDR3 has 15 residues. Trimming took off 0 bases at V and 7 bases at J, with 14 bases between the two ends. CDR3 nucleotides: TGTGCCAGCAGCTTGGGTCTTTGGGGGCGGAATGAGCAGTTCTTC. Its translation: CASSLGLWGRNEQFF.

The genes are TRBV19 and TRBJ1-6; TRBD1 is a possible D gene (5 bases). The germline V gene encodes CDR1 LNHDA and CDR2 SQIVND (reference sequence). V was shortened by 5 bases and J by 9 bases, with 11 bases between the two germline ends. This CDR3 comprises 13 residues. CDR3 DNA: TGTGCCAGTAGTCATCTGGGGGTTTCACCCCTCCACTTT. Protein: CASSHLGVSPLHF. The entire variable domain, with the rest obtained from reference TRBV19 and TRBJ1-6, is as follows: DGGITQSPKYLFRKEGQNVTLSCEQNLNHDAMYWYRQDPGQGLRLIYYSQIVNDFQKGDIAEGYSVSREKKESFPLTVTSAQKNPTAFYLCASSHLGVSPLHFGNGTRLTVT.

The rearrangement uses TRBV9 and TRBJ2-7, with 8 nucleotides matching TRBD1. The CDR3 has 15 amino acids. CDR1 is SGDLS, CDR2 YYNGEE, per germline. V was pared by 0 bases and J by 0 bases, with 2 bases of the junction left unmatched. CDR3 region: CASSVAGGASYEQYF. The CDR3 DNA reads as TGTGCCAGCAGCGTAGCAGGGGGCGCCTCCTACGAGCAGTACTTC. The full variable domain, in which reference TRBV9 and TRBJ2-7 provide the parts outside the CDR3, is DSGVTQTPKHLITATGQRVTLRCSPRSGDLSVYWYQQSLDQGLQFLIQYYNGEERAKGNILERFSAQQFPDLHSELNLSSLELGDSALYFCASSVAGGASYEQYFGPGTRLTVT.

This clone has only a few counts. This rearrangement joins TRBV5-1 to TRBJ2-1; perhaps TRBD1 as D (5 bases). Germline V gives CDR1 SGHRS, CDR2 YFSETQ. V was cut by 0 bases and J by 4 bases, with 11 bases left in between. The CDR3 sequence is 15 residues long. The CDR3 reads CASSLAQGVYNEQFF. The CDR3 DNA is TGCGCCAGCAGCTTGGCGCAGGGCGTATACAATGAGCAGTTCTTC.

The chain couples TRBV7-9 to TRBJ2-5; 8 bases agree with TRBD2. Near its end, the DNA agrees better with TRBJ2-7, so the J call may be wrong. CDR3 length equals 11 residues. Germline V gene lookup returns CDR1 SEHNR and CDR2 FQNEAQ (reference sequence). CDR3 nucleotides: TGTGCCAGCACGGGGGGGTACGAGCAGTACTTC. As protein: CASTGGYEQYF.

This clone was seen only once. The chain recombines TRBV5-6 with TRBJ2-1; unclear D gene. The CDR3 length is 15 residues. V lost 1 base and J 6 bases, leaving 14 bases between the germline ends. The V gene's germline CDR1 is SGHDT and CDR2 YYEEEE. CDR3 amino acids: CASSLYMDGRNEQFF. In DNA, the CDR3 is TGTGCCAGCAGCTTGTATATGGACGGACGCAATGAGCAGTTCTTC.

CDR3 DNA sequence: TGTGCCAGCAGCTTAGCAACTAGCGGCCTAGCCAAAAACATTCAGTACTTC. Translated: CASSLATSGLAKNIQYF. This chain joins TRBV7-8 and TRBJ2-4; 8 bases fit TRBD2. The CDR3 sequence is 17 residues long. The V segment lost 0 bases and the J segment 0 bases; nucleotides outside the gene matches: 4. Germline V gives CDR1 SGHVS, CDR2 FQNEAQ.

The chain links TRBV27 to TRBJ1-2; 8 bases match TRBD1. Germline assignment: CDR1 MNHEY and CDR2 SMNVEV (reference sequence). The CDR3 is 15 residues long. J gave up 2 bases and V 3 bases, and 5 bases lay outside the gene matches. This chain's CDR3 is CASSLQGARNYGYTF. The CDR3 DNA sequence: TGTGCCAGCAGTTTGCAGGGGGCGCGGAACTATGGCTACACCTTC.

The gene calls are TRBV25-1 and TRBJ2-5; weak D call: TRBD1 (5 bases). The tail of the sequence fits TRBJ2-7 better, so the J call may be wrong. The CDR3 totals 13 residues. Germline CDR1 and CDR2: MGHDK and SYGVNS. CDR3 residues: CASSDAGIYEQYF. CDR3 bases: TGTGCCAGCAGTGATGCAGGGATCTACGAGCAGTACTTC.

This clone came up once. One junction end does not reproduce the germline sequence, and a read error may be involved. The J gene is TRBJ2-7, the V gene TRBV14; D perhaps matches TRBD2 (6 bases). The CDR3 length is 14 residues. Germline V gives CDR1 SGHDN, CDR2 FVKESK. CDR3 DNA: TGTGCCAGCAGCCGGGCCGGGGACTCCCACGAGCAGTACTTC. This encodes CASSRAGDSHEQYF.

Of note for this clone: This same CDR3 is encoded by further DNA sequences in the sample. V and J are TRBV7-9 and TRBJ2-7, with unresolved D. The CDR3 runs 12 residues. The ends were cut back, 2 bases at V and 4 bases at J, with 6 bases in the middle. CDR1 and CDR2 from the germline V gene are SEHNR and FQNEAQ (reference sequence). The CDR3 region has the DNA TGTGCCAGCAGCTTAACGAGTTACGAGCAGTACTTC. Its translation: CASSLTSYEQYF. The variable domain in full, with the rest retrieved from reference TRBV7-9 and TRBJ2-7, is DTGVSQNPRHKITKRGQNVTFRCDPISEHNRLYWYRQTLGQGPEFLTYFQNEAQLEKSRLLSDRFSAERPKGSFSTLEIQRTEQGDSAMYLCASSLTSYEQYFGPGTRLTVT.

The chain carries TRBV7-7 and TRBJ2-3; no clear D gene. The CDR3 length is 18 residues. Trimming removed 4 bases at V and 0 bases at J, with 20 bases between. The V gene's germline CDR1 is SSHAT and CDR2 FNYEAQ (reference sequence). The CDR3 DNA sequence: TGTGCCAGCAGCTCAGTAGTAGGGCCACAGACGAGCACAGATACGCAGTATTTT. Amino acid sequence: CASSSVVGPQTSTDTQYF.

The V and J genes are TRBV10-3 and TRBJ2-1; D gene unclear. The CDR3 has 15 residues. V lost 5 bases, J lost 9 bases, and 20 bases lay in between. Germline lookup yields CDR1 ENHRY and CDR2 SYGVKD. CDR3 loop: CAISFLGDLGPEQFF. DNA of the CDR3: TGTGCCATCAGTTTCCTAGGTGATCTTGGTCCTGAGCAGTTCTTC.

Concerning this clone itself: One end of the junction does not line up with germline, which may come from a read error. V usage is TRBV7-9 and J usage is TRBJ2-3; 8 nucleotides align to TRBD2. Germline loops: CDR1 SEHNR, CDR2 FQNEAQ (reference sequence). The CDR3 totals 14 residues. CDR3 sequence: CASSLAPGLDPLAF. The CDR3 bases are TGTGCCAGCAGCTTAGCCCCGGGACTAGACCCCTTGGCATTT.

The chain combines TRBV4-1 with TRBJ2-7; D remains ambiguous. This CDR3 has 11 amino acids. Germline CDR1 reads MGHRA; CDR2 reads YSYEKL. Trimming cost V 4 bases and J 7 bases, with 8 bases left between them. CDR3 region: CASSRAEEQYF. The DNA of the CDR3 is TGCGCCAGCAGCCGAGCTGAAGAGCAGTACTTC.